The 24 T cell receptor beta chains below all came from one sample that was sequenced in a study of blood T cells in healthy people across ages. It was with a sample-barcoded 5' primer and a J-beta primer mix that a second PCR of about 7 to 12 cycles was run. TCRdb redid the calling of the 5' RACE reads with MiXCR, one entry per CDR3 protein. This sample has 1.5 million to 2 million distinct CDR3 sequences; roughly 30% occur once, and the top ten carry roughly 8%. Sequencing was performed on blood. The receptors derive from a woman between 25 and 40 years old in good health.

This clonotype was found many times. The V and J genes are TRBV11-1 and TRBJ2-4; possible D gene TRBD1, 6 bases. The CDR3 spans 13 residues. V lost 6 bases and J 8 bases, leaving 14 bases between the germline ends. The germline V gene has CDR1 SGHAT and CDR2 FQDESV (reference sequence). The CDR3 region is CASSTGLSHIQYF. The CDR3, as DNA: TGTGCCAGCAGTACAGGGTTATCACACATTCAGTACTTC.

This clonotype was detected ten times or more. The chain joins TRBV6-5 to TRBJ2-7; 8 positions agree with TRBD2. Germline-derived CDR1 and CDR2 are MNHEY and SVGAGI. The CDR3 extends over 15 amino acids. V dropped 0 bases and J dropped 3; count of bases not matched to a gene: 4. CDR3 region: CASSYSGGGNYEQYF. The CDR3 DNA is TGTGCCAGCAGTTACTCGGGCGGGGGGAACTACGAGCAGTACTTC.

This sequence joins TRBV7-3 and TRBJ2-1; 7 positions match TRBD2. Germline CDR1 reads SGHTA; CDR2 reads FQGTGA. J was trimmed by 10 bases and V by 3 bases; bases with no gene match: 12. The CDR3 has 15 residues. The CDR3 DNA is TGTGCCAGCAGCTTTCTAGGGGCGGGAGTGGCCGAGCAGTTCTTC. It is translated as CASSFLGAGVAEQFF.

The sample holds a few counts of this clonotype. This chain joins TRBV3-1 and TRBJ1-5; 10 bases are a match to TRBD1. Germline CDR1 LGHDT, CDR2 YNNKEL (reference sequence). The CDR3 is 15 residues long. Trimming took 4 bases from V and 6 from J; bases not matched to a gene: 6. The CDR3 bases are TGTGCCAGCAGCCTGGGACAGGGGAGAAGTCAGCCCCAGCATTTT. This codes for CASSLGQGRSQPQHF.

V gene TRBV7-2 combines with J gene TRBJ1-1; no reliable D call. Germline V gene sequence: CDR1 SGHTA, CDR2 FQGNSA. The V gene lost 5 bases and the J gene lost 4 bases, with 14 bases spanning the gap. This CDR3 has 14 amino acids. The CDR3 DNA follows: TGTGCCAGCAGCCTACAAGTCAGGAGCACTGAAGCTTTCTTT. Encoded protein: CASSLQVRSTEAFF.

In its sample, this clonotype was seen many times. In DNA form, the CDR3 reads TGTGCCAGCAGGCCCACGGGGAATCAGCCCCAGCATTTT. This sequence encodes CASRPTGNQPQHF. The gene calls are TRBV12-3 or TRBV12-4 and TRBJ1-5; no clear D gene. Trimming pared 6 bases from V and 4 bases from J, leaving 10 bases between. CDR3 length: 13 residues.

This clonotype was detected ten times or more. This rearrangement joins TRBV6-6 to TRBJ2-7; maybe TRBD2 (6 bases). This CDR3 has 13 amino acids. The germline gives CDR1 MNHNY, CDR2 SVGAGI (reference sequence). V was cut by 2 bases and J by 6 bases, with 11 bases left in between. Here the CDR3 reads CASSYLGRGEQYF. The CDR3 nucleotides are TGTGCCAGCAGTTACCTTGGGCGGGGCGAGCAGTACTTC.

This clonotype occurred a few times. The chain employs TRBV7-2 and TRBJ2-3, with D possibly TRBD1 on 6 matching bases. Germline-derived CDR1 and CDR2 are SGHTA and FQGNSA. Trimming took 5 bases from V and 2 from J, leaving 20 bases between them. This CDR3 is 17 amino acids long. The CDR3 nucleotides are TGTACCAGCAGCACAGGGCCGGGACGGCCCTACACAGATACGCAGTATTTT. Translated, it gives CTSSTGPGRPYTDTQYF.

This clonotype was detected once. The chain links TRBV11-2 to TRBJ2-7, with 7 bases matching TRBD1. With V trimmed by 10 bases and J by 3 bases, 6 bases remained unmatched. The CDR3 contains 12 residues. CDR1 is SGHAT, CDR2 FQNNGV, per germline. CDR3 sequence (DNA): TGTGCCACGTCGGGACAGAACTACGAGCAGTACTTC. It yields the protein CATSGQNYEQYF.

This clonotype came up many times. CDR3 residues: CSVEQSGANVLTF. In DNA, the CDR3 is TGCAGCGTTGAGCAATCTGGGGCCAACGTCCTGACTTTC. This chain links TRBV29-1 with TRBJ2-6; D remains ambiguous. Germline lookup yields CDR1 SQVTM and CDR2 ANQGSEA. The CDR3 has 13 residues. V shed 3 bases and J shed 1 base, with 4 bases lying between them.

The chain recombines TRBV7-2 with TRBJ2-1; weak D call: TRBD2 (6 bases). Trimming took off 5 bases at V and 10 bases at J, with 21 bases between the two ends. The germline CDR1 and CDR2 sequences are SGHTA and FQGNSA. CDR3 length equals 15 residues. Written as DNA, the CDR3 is TGTGCCAGCAGCGTGGGTTTTAGCGGTCACTACGAGCAGTTCTTC. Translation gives CASSVGFSGHYEQFF.

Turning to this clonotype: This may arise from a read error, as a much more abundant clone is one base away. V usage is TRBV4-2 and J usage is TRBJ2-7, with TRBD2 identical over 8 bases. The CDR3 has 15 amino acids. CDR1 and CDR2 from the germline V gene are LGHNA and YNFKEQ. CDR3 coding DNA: TGTACCAGCAGCCAAGAAAGAGCGGGGGCTGAAGAGCAGTACTTC. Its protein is CTSSQERAGAEEQYF.

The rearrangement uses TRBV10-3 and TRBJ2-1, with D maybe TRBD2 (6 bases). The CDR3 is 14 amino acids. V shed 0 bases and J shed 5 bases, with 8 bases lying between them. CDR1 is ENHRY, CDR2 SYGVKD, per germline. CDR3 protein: CAISESGGDNEQFF. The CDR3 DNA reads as TGTGCCATCAGTGAGTCAGGCGGGGACAATGAGCAGTTCTTC.

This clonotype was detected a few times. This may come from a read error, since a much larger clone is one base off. The CDR3 DNA sequence: TGTGCCAGCAGTGTTCTAGCGGGGGAGCATAATGAGCAGTACTTC. It encodes CASSVLAGEHNEQYF. The chain carries TRBV12-3 or TRBV12-4 and TRBJ2-7, with 10 bases lining up with TRBD2. The trim removed 5 bases at V and 7 bases at J, leaving 11 bases unmatched. CDR3 length: 15 residues.

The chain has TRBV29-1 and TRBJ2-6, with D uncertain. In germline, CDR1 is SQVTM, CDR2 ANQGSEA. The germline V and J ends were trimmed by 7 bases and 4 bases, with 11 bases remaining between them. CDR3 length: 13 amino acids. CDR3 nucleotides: TGCAGCGCCGTTACCGTGGGGGCCAACGTCCTGACTTTC. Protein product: CSAVTVGANVLTF.

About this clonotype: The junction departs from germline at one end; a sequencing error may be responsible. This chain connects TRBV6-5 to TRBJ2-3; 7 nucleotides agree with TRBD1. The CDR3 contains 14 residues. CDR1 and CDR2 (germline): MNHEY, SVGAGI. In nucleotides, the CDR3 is TGTGCCAGCAGGGGGACAGAATTCACTGATACGAAGTATTTT. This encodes CASRGTEFTDTKYF.

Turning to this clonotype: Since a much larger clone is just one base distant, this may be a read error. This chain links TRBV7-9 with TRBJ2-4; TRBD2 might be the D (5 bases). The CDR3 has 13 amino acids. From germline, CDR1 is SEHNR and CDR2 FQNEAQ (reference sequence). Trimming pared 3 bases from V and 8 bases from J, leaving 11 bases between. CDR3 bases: TGTGCCAGCAGCTTGCCGGCCGGGGACATTCAGTACTTC. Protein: CASSLPAGDIQYF.

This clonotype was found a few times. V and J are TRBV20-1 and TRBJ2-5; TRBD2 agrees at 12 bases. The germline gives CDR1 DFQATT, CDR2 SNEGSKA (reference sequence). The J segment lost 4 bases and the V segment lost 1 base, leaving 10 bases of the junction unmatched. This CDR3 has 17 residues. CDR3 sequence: CSARVPSGRAGLETQYF. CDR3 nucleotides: TGCAGTGCTAGAGTACCTAGCGGGAGGGCCGGGTTAGAGACCCAGTACTTC.

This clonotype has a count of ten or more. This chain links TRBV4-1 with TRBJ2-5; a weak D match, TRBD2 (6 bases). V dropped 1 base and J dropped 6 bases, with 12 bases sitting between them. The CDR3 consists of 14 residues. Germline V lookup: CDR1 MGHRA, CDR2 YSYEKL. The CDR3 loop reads CASSQGGTRKTQYF. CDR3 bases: TGCGCCAGCAGCCAAGGGGGGACTCGGAAGACCCAGTACTTC.

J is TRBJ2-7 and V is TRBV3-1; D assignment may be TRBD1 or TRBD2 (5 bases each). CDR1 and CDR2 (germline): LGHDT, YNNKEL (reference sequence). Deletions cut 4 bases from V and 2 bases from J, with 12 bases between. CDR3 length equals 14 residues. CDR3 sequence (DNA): TGTGCCAGCAGCCTTCCGGGACCAGCCTACGAGCAGTACTTC. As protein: CASSLPGPAYEQYF.

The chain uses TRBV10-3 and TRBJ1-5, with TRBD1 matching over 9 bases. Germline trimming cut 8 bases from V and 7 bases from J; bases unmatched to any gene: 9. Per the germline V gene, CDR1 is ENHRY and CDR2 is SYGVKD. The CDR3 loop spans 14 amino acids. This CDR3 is CAICGTGFEQPQHF. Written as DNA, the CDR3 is TGTGCCATCTGCGGGACAGGGTTCGAACAGCCCCAGCATTTT.

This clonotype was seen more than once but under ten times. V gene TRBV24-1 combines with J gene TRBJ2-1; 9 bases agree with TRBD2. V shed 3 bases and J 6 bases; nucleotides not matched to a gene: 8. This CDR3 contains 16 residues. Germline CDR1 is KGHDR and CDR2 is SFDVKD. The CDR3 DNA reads TGTGCCACCAGTGATGCCGGGACTAGCCTCCGCAATGAGCAGTTCTTC. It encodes CATSDAGTSLRNEQFF.

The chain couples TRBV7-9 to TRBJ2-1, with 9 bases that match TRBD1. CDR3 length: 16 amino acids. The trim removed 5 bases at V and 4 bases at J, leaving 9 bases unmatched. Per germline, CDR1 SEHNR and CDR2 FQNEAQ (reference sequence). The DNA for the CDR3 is TGTGCCAGCAGCGTCTCCGGGACAGGGAAATACAATGAGCAGTTCTTC. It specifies CASSVSGTGKYNEQFF.

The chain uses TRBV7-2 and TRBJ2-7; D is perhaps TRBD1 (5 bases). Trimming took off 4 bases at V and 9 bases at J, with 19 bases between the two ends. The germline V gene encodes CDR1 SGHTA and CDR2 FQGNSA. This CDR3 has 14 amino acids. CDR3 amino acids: CASSSNRPREGQYF. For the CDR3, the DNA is TGTGCCAGCAGCTCAAATCGTCCCAGGGAAGGGCAGTACTTC.